The 29 T cell receptor beta chains below come from one sample, sequenced in a study of blood T cell repertoires in COVID-19. Generated by immunoSEQ multiplex PCR, the TCRdb table keeps only in-frame clones and is missing some. The data contain tens of thousands of clones, 75% to 90% of them singletons. What was sequenced was peripheral blood. The receptors were sampled from a human donor in a cohort sampled during active COVID-19.

V is TRBV7-9 and J is TRBJ2-5; 8 nucleotides agree with TRBD2. CDR1 and CDR2 (germline): SEHNR, FQNEAQ (reference sequence). The J segment lost 2 bases and the V segment lost 4 bases, leaving 12 bases of the junction unmatched. The CDR3 consists of 17 residues. The CDR3 coding sequence is TGTGCCAGCAGCTGGGGACTAGTCGCGCTGCCTCAAGAGACCCAGTACTTC. This sequence encodes CASSWGLVALPQETQYF. The full variable domain, with the rest looked up from reference TRBV7-9 and TRBJ2-5, is DTGVSQNPRHKITKRGQNVTFRCDPISEHNRLYWYRQTLGQGPEFLTYFQNEAQLEKSRLLSDRFSAERPKGSFSTLEIQRTEQGDSAMYLCASSWGLVALPQETQYFGPGTRLLVL.

The chain links TRBV3-1 (or the pseudogene TRBV3-2) to TRBJ2-1, with a possible D match to TRBD2 (5 bases). CDR1 is LGHDT, CDR2 YNNKEL, per germline (reference sequence). The CDR3 runs to 16 residues. The V end lost 4 bases, the J end lost 9 bases, and 22 bases lay between the germline ends. As DNA, the CDR3 is TGTGCCAGCAGCCTTTTCAAAGACTCTGGAGGTTCTGAGCAGTTCTTC. Its translation is CASSLFKDSGGSEQFF.

The CDR3 loop reads CASSYKDREDEKLFF. In DNA, the CDR3 is TGTGCCAGCAGCTACAAGGACAGGGAAGACGAAAAACTGTTTTTT. J is TRBJ1-4 and V is TRBV5-4; 8 bases are shared with TRBD1. The germline CDR1 and CDR2 sequences are SGHNT and YYREEE (reference sequence). Unmatched junction bases numbered 9, after V lost 3 bases and J lost 8 bases. This CDR3 is 15 amino acids long.

The chain couples TRBV3-1 (or the pseudogene TRBV3-2) to TRBJ1-5, with D hard to call. V was cut by 1 base and J by 0 bases, with 7 bases left in between. In germline, CDR1 is LGHDT, CDR2 YNNKEL (reference sequence). CDR3 length equals 15 residues. The CDR3 spells CASSQVAGSNQPQHF. In DNA form, the CDR3 reads TGTGCCAGCAGCCAAGTGGCAGGTAGCAATCAGCCCCAGCATTTT.

This chain connects TRBV6-6 to TRBJ1-2; D may be TRBD1 (5 bases). V shed 7 bases and J shed 4 bases, with 13 bases lying between them. CDR1 and CDR2 (germline): MNHNY, SVGAGI (reference sequence). CDR3 length: 13 residues. The CDR3 here is CASIGDSFYGYTF. The CDR3 coding sequence is TGTGCCAGCATCGGGGACTCCTTCTATGGCTACACCTTC.

The chain carries TRBV27 and TRBJ2-7; no clear D gene. The germline gives CDR1 MNHEY, CDR2 SMNVEV (reference sequence). V lost 4 bases, J lost 7 bases, and 11 bases lay in between. The CDR3 loop spans 12 amino acids. CDR3 nucleotide sequence: TGTGCCAGCAGTTCTCAAGCACGGGAGCAGTACTTC. Translation gives CASSSQAREQYF.

This chain links TRBV3-1 (or the pseudogene TRBV3-2) with TRBJ2-5, with D unresolved. The CDR3 is 12 amino acids. Looked up from germline, CDR1 is LGHDT and CDR2 is YNNKEL (reference sequence). With 1 base removed from V and 5 bases from J, the gap between germline ends came to 5 bases. The CDR3 DNA is TGTGCCAGCAGCCAAGCCGGGGAGACCCAGTACTTC. Amino acid sequence: CASSQAGETQYF.

This sequence joins TRBV27 and TRBJ2-7; maybe TRBD2 (6 bases). From germline, CDR1 is MNHEY and CDR2 SMNVEV (reference sequence). This CDR3 has 13 amino acids. The V end was cut by 6 bases, the J end by 3 bases, with 12 bases between. The CDR3, as DNA: TGTGCCAGCAGCTTAGGACTACACTACGAGCAGTACTTC. Amino acids: CASSLGLHYEQYF.

This chain joins TRBV28 and TRBJ1-1; D is uncertain. CDR1 MDHEN and CDR2 SYDVKM come from the germline V gene. CDR3 size: 13 residues. Trimming cost V 5 bases and J 6 bases, with 13 bases left between them. CDR3 in amino acids: CASSRERAPEAFF. The CDR3 nucleotides are TGTGCCAGCAGTCGGGAGAGGGCCCCTGAAGCTTTCTTT.

The CDR3 DNA sequence: TGCGCCAGCAGCTTGGGGGGACAGCTCCTGAACACTGAAGCTTTCTTT. It encodes CASSLGGQLLNTEAFF. The chain carries TRBV5-1 and TRBJ1-1, with 7 bases aligning to TRBD1. This CDR3 is 16 amino acids long. V dropped 0 bases and J dropped 0; count of bases not matched to a gene: 5. The germline CDR1 and CDR2 sequences are SGHRS and YFSETQ.

This clone was seen once. The chain links TRBV3-1 (or the pseudogene TRBV3-2) to TRBJ2-7; 9 bases are a match to TRBD2. V gave up 3 bases and J gave up 3 bases; unmatched junction bases: 6. Per germline, CDR1 LGHDT and CDR2 YNNKEL (reference sequence). The CDR3 runs to 15 residues. CDR3 bases: TGTGCCAGCAGCCAGCCGACTAGCGGTTACTACGAGCAGTACTTC. This sequence encodes CASSQPTSGYYEQYF.

The chain uses TRBV11-2 and TRBJ2-2; TRBD2 might be the D (5 bases). Germline CDR1 reads SGHAT; CDR2 reads FQNNGV. V shed 2 bases and J shed 7 bases, with 23 bases lying between them. This CDR3 contains 18 residues. The CDR3 nucleotides are TGTGCCAGCAGCTTAACGTTAGAGGGTGGTAGGAGTGGCGGGGAGCTGTTTTTT. Encoded protein: CASSLTLEGGRSGGELFF.

The gene calls are TRBV19 and TRBJ1-1; TRBD1 might be the D (5 bases). The CDR3 spans 15 residues. Germline-derived CDR1 and CDR2 are LNHDA and SQIVND (reference sequence). V lost 4 bases and J lost 0, with 12 bases in between. In DNA form, the CDR3 reads TGTGCCAGTAGTACCCTTGGGGGGATGAACACTGAAGCTTTCTTT. It codes for CASSTLGGMNTEAFF. The full variable domain, in which reference TRBV19 and TRBJ1-1 provide the parts outside the CDR3, is DGGITQSPKYLFRKEGQNVTLSCEQNLNHDAMYWYRQDPGQGLRLIYYSQIVNDFQKGDIAEGYSVSREKKESFPLTVTSAQKNPTAFYLCASSTLGGMNTEAFFGQGTRLTVV.

The chain is built from TRBV5-1 and TRBJ2-2; TRBD2 matches 8 bases. CDR3 length: 15 residues. Germline values: CDR1 SGHRS, CDR2 YFSETQ. J gave up 4 bases and V 0 bases, and 2 bases lay outside the gene matches. CDR3 residues: CASSLDTSGTGELFF. The CDR3 DNA follows: TGCGCCAGCAGCTTGGATACTAGCGGCACCGGGGAGCTGTTTTTT.

A few counts support this clone. The chain employs TRBV27 and TRBJ2-7; TRBD2 agrees at 10 bases. V trimming: 6 bases; J trimming: 4 bases; junction bases outside the gene matches: 3. Germline CDR1 MNHEY, CDR2 SMNVEV (reference sequence). This CDR3 spans 13 amino acids. The CDR3 bases are TGTGCCAGCAGAGGACTAGCGGCTTACGAGCAGTACTTC. It translates to CASRGLAAYEQYF.

This sequence joins TRBV14 and TRBJ2-4, with 13 bases matching TRBD2. V was clipped by 4 bases and J by 9 bases; unmatched bases: 6. There are 15 residues in the CDR3. Germline V CDR1 and CDR2: SGHDN, FVKESK. Written as DNA, the CDR3 is TGTGCCAGCAGCCCGCTACGGACTAGCGGGGGCATTCAGTACTTC. Protein: CASSPLRTSGGIQYF.

This chain uses TRBV24-1 with TRBJ1-4; TRBD1 aligns across 8 bases. This CDR3 has 15 residues. The V segment lost 4 bases and the J segment 6 bases; nucleotides outside the gene matches: 6. Germline V lookup: CDR1 KGHDR, CDR2 SFDVKD. The CDR3 loop reads CATSDPRGRDEKLFF. DNA of the CDR3: TGTGCCACCAGTGACCCCAGGGGGCGGGATGAAAAACTGTTTTTT.

V is TRBV27 and J is TRBJ2-3; 9 bases map to TRBD1. V was clipped by 7 bases and J by 7 bases; unmatched bases: 6. Germline V lookup: CDR1 MNHEY, CDR2 SMNVEV (reference sequence). The CDR3 is made up of 13 amino acids. For the CDR3, the DNA is TGTGCCAGCAAGGGACAGGGTGGAAATACGCAGTATTTT. It translates to CASKGQGGNTQYF.

The chain employs TRBV27 and TRBJ1-2, with D perhaps TRBD1 (5 bases). V lost 0 bases and J 2 bases, leaving 13 bases between the germline ends. The CDR3 runs 16 residues. Germline V gene lookup returns CDR1 MNHEY and CDR2 SMNVEV (reference sequence). CDR3: CASSLSAAGRNYGYTF. CDR3 nucleotides: TGTGCCAGCAGTTTATCGGCGGCAGGGCGCAACTATGGCTACACCTTC.

This clone appeared once. This chain uses TRBV5-1 with TRBJ2-7; maybe TRBD2 (6 bases). CDR3 length: 16 residues. Trimming took 0 bases from V and 0 from J, leaving 13 bases between them. Germline-derived CDR1 and CDR2 are SGHRS and YFSETQ. The CDR3 DNA is TGCGCCAGCAGCTTGGGAGGGAGGTCCTACTCCTACGAGCAGTACTTC. Its protein product is CASSLGGRSYSYEQYF.

The chain combines TRBV7-3 with TRBJ2-1, with 12 bases that match TRBD2. The CDR3 contains 18 residues. Germline assignment: CDR1 SGHTA and CDR2 FQGTGA. The ends lost 1 base at V and 15 bases at J; junction bases unmatched: 19. In nucleotides, the CDR3 is TGTGCCAGCAGCTTAATGTCCGGACTAGCGGGAACAACCGGCGGTCTGTTCTTC. Protein: CASSLMSGLAGTTGGLFF.

The rearrangement links TRBV3-1 (or the pseudogene TRBV3-2) to TRBJ2-1; no definite D call. V was cut by 0 bases and J by 3 bases, with 9 bases left in between. The CDR3 extends over 15 amino acids. Per the germline V gene, CDR1 is LGHDT and CDR2 is YNNKEL (reference sequence). The CDR3 sequence: CASSQDESFYNEQFF. For the CDR3, the DNA is TGTGCCAGCAGCCAAGATGAGAGCTTCTACAATGAGCAGTTCTTC.

This sequence joins TRBV15 and TRBJ1-4; 7 positions match TRBD1. Germline V lookup: CDR1 LNHNV, CDR2 YYDKDF (reference sequence). The length of the CDR3 is 15 residues. V shed 3 bases and J 6 bases; nucleotides not matched to a gene: 7. The CDR3 reads CATSSRDSGDEKLFF. The CDR3 nucleotides are TGTGCCACCAGCAGCAGGGACAGTGGCGATGAAAAACTGTTTTTT. The entire variable domain, with the rest obtained from reference TRBV15 and TRBJ1-4, is as follows: DAMVIQNPRYQVTQFGKPVTLSCSQTLNHNVMYWYQQKSSQAPKLLFHYYDKDFNNEADTPDNFQSRRPNTSFCFLDIRSPGLGDTAMYLCATSSRDSGDEKLFFGSGTQLSVL.

As DNA, the CDR3 is TGCGCCAGCAGCCAAGATGACAGGGGGCATAACTATGGCTACACCTTC. Protein: CASSQDDRGHNYGYTF. V is TRBV4-1 and J is TRBJ1-2; 10 nucleotides match TRBD1. The ends lost 0 bases at V and 1 base at J; junction bases unmatched: 2. This CDR3 spans 16 amino acids. Germline CDR1 MGHRA, CDR2 YSYEKL.

This chain connects TRBV19 to TRBJ2-1, with a possible D match to TRBD2 (5 bases). V was cut by 1 base and J by 0 bases, with 7 bases left in between. CDR3 length equals 15 residues. The germline gives CDR1 LNHDA, CDR2 SQIVND (reference sequence). The DNA for the CDR3 is TGTGCCAGTAGTATAGGTAGCGTCTCCTACAATGAGCAGTTCTTC. Protein: CASSIGSVSYNEQFF.

This sequence joins TRBV19 and TRBJ2-7, with 8 bases lining up with TRBD2. This CDR3 is 16 amino acids long. The germline gives CDR1 LNHDA, CDR2 SQIVND (reference sequence). J was trimmed by 3 bases and V by 6 bases; bases with no gene match: 13. The CDR3 reads CASSLRPGTSLYEQYF. The CDR3 DNA is TGTGCCAGTAGCCTTCGTCCCGGGACTAGTCTCTACGAGCAGTACTTC.

The rearrangement joins TRBV3-1 (or the pseudogene TRBV3-2) to TRBJ2-1, with 10 bases fitting TRBD2. After removal of 0 bases from V and 0 bases from J, the junction contained 2 bases not matched to a gene. Per the germline V gene, CDR1 is LGHDT and CDR2 is YNNKEL (reference sequence). This CDR3 comprises 17 residues. As DNA, the CDR3 is TGTGCCAGCAGCCAAGATGCTAGCGGGAGCTCCTACAATGAGCAGTTCTTC. It translates to CASSQDASGSSYNEQFF.

This chain links TRBV5-1 with TRBJ2-5; the D gene is possibly TRBD2 (6 bases). The CDR3 is 17 residues long. Trimming stripped 4 bases from V and 0 bases from J, with 19 bases between. Per the germline V gene, CDR1 is SGHRS and CDR2 is YFSETQ. The DNA of the CDR3 is TGCGCCAGCAGCAGGGACTCGCCGTTTCAGTACCAAGAGACCCAGTACTTC. Translation gives CASSRDSPFQYQETQYF.

The rearrangement joins TRBV28 to TRBJ1-1; the D gene is possibly TRBD1 (6 bases). V was pared by 10 bases and J by 0 bases, with 12 bases between. The germline V gene has CDR1 MDHEN and CDR2 SYDVKM. CDR3 length: 13 residues. DNA for the CDR3: TGTGCCACCCTGGGGGGGCTGAACACTGAAGCTTTCTTT. Amino acids: CATLGGLNTEAFF.